The 29 T cell receptor beta chains below were found in one sample sequenced in a study of cytomegalovirus exposure and HLA in healthy donors. Sequenced by immunoSEQ multiplex PCR; TCRdb stores in-frame clones only, minus some. The table has approximately 150,000 clones, approximately 84% seen once. Sequencing used PBMCs. The receptors stem from a man aged 25 to 45 in good health and CMV-seropositive.

This chain joins TRBV28 and TRBJ1-5; 10 bases agree with TRBD1. Germline CDR1 reads MDHEN; CDR2 reads SYDVKM. The ends lost 4 bases at V and 7 bases at J; junction bases unmatched: 10. This CDR3 is 16 amino acids long. The CDR3 here is CASSSPTGGLFQPQHF. CDR3 sequence (DNA): TGTGCCAGCAGTTCGCCGACAGGGGGCCTTTTCCAGCCCCAGCATTTT.

This clone has only a few counts. V is TRBV18 and J is TRBJ2-7; 7 bases fit TRBD2. From germline, CDR1 is KGHSH and CDR2 LQKENI. Trimming took 6 bases from V and 0 from J; bases not matched to a gene: 8. This CDR3 is built from 15 residues. CDR3 sequence reads: CASSSPSGSSYEQYF. The DNA for the CDR3 is TGTGCCAGCTCCAGCCCTAGCGGTAGCTCCTACGAGCAGTACTTC.

This clone occurred once. This chain links TRBV29-1 with TRBJ2-1; D is possibly TRBD2 (6 bases). This CDR3 comprises 15 residues. The germline gives CDR1 SQVTM, CDR2 ANQGSEA. Trimming cost V 2 bases and J 7 bases, with 18 bases left between them. The CDR3, as DNA: TGCAGCGTTGAAAGGCAGGGAGGCCCTGGGAATGAGCAGTTCTTC. Translated, it gives CSVERQGGPGNEQFF.

V usage is TRBV7-6 and J usage is TRBJ2-1; D may be TRBD2 (6 bases). Germline assignment: CDR1 SGHVS and CDR2 FNYEAQ. Trimming cost V 5 bases and J 0 bases, with 14 bases left between them. This CDR3 is 16 amino acids long. The DNA for the CDR3 is TGTGCCAGCAGCAAAGATAGGGGACTCTCCTACAATGAGCAGTTCTTC. Amino acids: CASSKDRGLSYNEQFF.

The J gene is TRBJ1-1, the V gene TRBV5-1; 10 bases are shared with TRBD1. With 3 bases clipped from V and 6 bases from J, the junction kept 5 bases outside the gene matches. Germline V gene lookup returns CDR1 SGHRS and CDR2 YFSETQ. The CDR3 is 14 amino acids. CDR3 sequence: CASSWGQGMAEAFF. The CDR3 bases are TGCGCCAGCAGCTGGGGACAGGGGATGGCTGAAGCTTTCTTT.

CDR3 bases: TGTGCCAGCAGCATGCGCGGCCGGGTGGATACGCAGTATTTT. This translates into CASSMRGRVDTQYF. The gene calls are TRBV28 and TRBJ2-3; D gene unclear. Trimming took off 6 bases at V and 6 bases at J, with 16 bases between the two ends. Germline lookup yields CDR1 MDHEN and CDR2 SYDVKM. The CDR3 consists of 14 residues.

In this sample, this clone turned up a few times. V and J are TRBV5-1 and TRBJ2-2, with 9 nucleotides matching TRBD2. CDR3 length: 14 residues. With 4 bases clipped from V and 7 bases from J, the junction kept 5 bases outside the gene matches. Per germline, CDR1 SGHRS and CDR2 YFSETQ. CDR3 bases: TGCGCCAGCAGCCCTAGCGGGGAAGGCGGGGAGCTGTTTTTT. Translation: CASSPSGEGGELFF.

The chain employs TRBV28 and TRBJ2-5; D is perhaps TRBD2 (6 bases). The CDR3 is 13 residues long. The V gene lost 11 bases and the J gene lost 5 bases, with 18 bases spanning the gap. From germline, CDR1 is MDHEN and CDR2 SYDVKM. The CDR3 sequence is CASKEEGWETQYF. CDR3 sequence (DNA): TGTGCCTCCAAAGAGGAGGGCTGGGAGACCCAGTACTTC.

The rearrangement uses TRBV9 and TRBJ2-2; TRBD1 aligns across 8 bases. With V trimmed by 5 bases and J by 6 bases, 6 bases remained unmatched. Germline V gene lookup returns CDR1 SGDLS and CDR2 YYNGEE. The CDR3 covers 14 residues. The CDR3, as DNA: TGTGCCAGCAGTGAGACAGGGGTGGCCGGGGAGCTGTTTTTT. Its protein is CASSETGVAGELFF.

This clone was found once. The chain is built from TRBV7-3 and TRBJ2-7; 11 nucleotides agree with TRBD1. The V gene's germline CDR1 is SGHTA and CDR2 FQGTGA. This CDR3 has 17 residues. V shed 5 bases and J 5 bases; nucleotides not matched to a gene: 14. CDR3 nucleotides: TGTGCCAGCAGCGGACAGGGGGCGCGGATTACAACCCACGAGCAGTACTTC. Its protein product is CASSGQGARITTHEQYF. Full variable domain (remainder filled in from reference TRBV7-3 and TRBJ2-7): GAGVSQTPSNKVTEKGKYVELRCDPISGHTALYWYRQSLGQGPEFLIYFQGTGAADDSGLPNDRFFAVRPEGSVSTLKIQRTERGDSAVYLCASSGQGARITTHEQYFGPGTRLTVT.

This clone was counted once. The rearrangement links TRBV11-2 to TRBJ2-3; D remains ambiguous. V lost 4 bases and J lost 7, with 9 bases in between. The CDR3 has 12 residues. Looked up from germline, CDR1 is SGHAT and CDR2 is FQNNGV. This CDR3 is CASSSLIYTQYF. CDR3 sequence (DNA): TGTGCCAGCAGCTCCTTAATATATACGCAGTATTTT.

The chain links TRBV7-9 to TRBJ2-5; the D is unclear. V was pared by 5 bases and J by 4 bases, with 5 bases between. Looked up from germline, CDR1 is SEHNR and CDR2 is FQNEAQ (reference sequence). The CDR3 runs 11 residues. Written as DNA, the CDR3 is TGTGCCAGCAGCCCAGGAGAGACCCAGTACTTC. Translated: CASSPGETQYF.

CDR3 residues: CASSFGTLSYNEQFF. CDR3 DNA: TGCGCCAGCAGCTTCGGGACTCTCTCCTACAATGAGCAGTTCTTC. The chain joins TRBV5-1 to TRBJ2-1; possibly TRBD2 for D (6 bases). Germline assignment: CDR1 SGHRS and CDR2 YFSETQ. The ends were cut back, 2 bases at V and 0 bases at J, with 9 bases in the middle. This CDR3 spans 15 amino acids.

The rearrangement joins TRBV11-2 to TRBJ1-2, with TRBD1 matching over 8 bases. The CDR3 sequence is 14 residues long. Germline lookup yields CDR1 SGHAT and CDR2 FQNNGV. V trimming: 5 bases; J trimming: 3 bases; junction bases outside the gene matches: 5. CDR3 loop: CASSVDREDYGYTF. The CDR3 DNA reads TGTGCCAGCAGCGTGGACAGGGAGGACTATGGCTACACCTTC.

As for this clone: In the same sample, other DNA sequences code for this CDR3. This chain joins TRBV6-5 and TRBJ2-7; D is undetermined. CDR1 is MNHEY and CDR2 is SVGAGI in the germline V gene. The CDR3 consists of 12 residues. V lost 5 bases and J 0 bases, leaving 5 bases between the germline ends. CDR3 protein: CASSPSSYEQYF. Here the CDR3 DNA reads TGTGCCAGCAGTCCCTCCTCCTACGAGCAGTACTTC.

Only a few counts were recorded for this clone. The V gene is TRBV7-9, the J gene TRBJ1-4, with D hard to call. Germline V gene data show CDR1 as SEHNR and CDR2 as FQNEAQ (reference sequence). Between the trimmed V and J ends, which lost 3 bases and 7 bases, there was a span of 3 bases. CDR3 length equals 11 residues. The CDR3 loop is CASSFGEKLFF. CDR3 DNA sequence: TGTGCCAGCAGCTTCGGTGAAAAACTGTTTTTT. Supplemented by reference TRBV7-9 and TRBJ1-4, the full variable domain reads DTGVSQNPRHKITKRGQNVTFRCDPISEHNRLYWYRQTLGQGPEFLTYFQNEAQLEKSRLLSDRFSAERPKGSFSTLEIQRTEQGDSAMYLCASSFGEKLFFGSGTQLSVL.

This clone was counted at least ten times. The chain couples TRBV4-3 to TRBJ1-1; 7 bases are shared with TRBD1. This CDR3 has 15 amino acids. J lost 3 bases, V lost 4 bases, and 8 bases had no gene match. Germline CDR1 and CDR2: LGHNA and YSLEER. The CDR3 region has the DNA TGCGCCAGCAGCCGACAGGGAGATAGGGACACTGAAGCTTTCTTT. As protein: CASSRQGDRDTEAFF.

The chain combines TRBV5-5 with TRBJ1-5; no firm D call. With 2 bases removed from V and 3 bases from J, the gap between germline ends came to 9 bases. The CDR3 length is 14 residues. Germline assignment: CDR1 SGHKS and CDR2 YYEKEE (reference sequence). The CDR3: CASSLTVINQPQHF. The CDR3 DNA reads TGTGCCAGCAGCTTAACGGTTATCAATCAGCCCCAGCATTTT.

V and J are TRBV13 and TRBJ2-7; 7 nucleotides match TRBD1. Germline V gene lookup returns CDR1 PRHDT and CDR2 FYEKMQ (reference sequence). V was pared by 7 bases and J by 3 bases, with 6 bases of the junction left unmatched. The length of the CDR3 is 13 residues. The DNA of the CDR3 is TGTGCCAGCACCCCACAGGGGTACTACGAGCAGTACTTC. Its protein product is CASTPQGYYEQYF.

The chain links TRBV19 to TRBJ1-2, with TRBD1 identical over 7 bases. Per germline, CDR1 LNHDA and CDR2 SQIVND (reference sequence). The CDR3 totals 12 residues. With 5 bases clipped from V and 7 bases from J, the junction kept 4 bases outside the gene matches. CDR3 sequence reads: CASSPRTGGYTF. The CDR3 DNA reads as TGTGCCAGTAGTCCACGGACAGGTGGCTACACCTTC.

The genes are TRBV19 and TRBJ2-7, with 8 bases matching TRBD2. This CDR3 contains 15 residues. V shed 3 bases, J shed 5 bases, and the junction held 9 bases outside the gene matches. Germline V lookup: CDR1 LNHDA, CDR2 SQIVND (reference sequence). CDR3 bases: TGTGCCAGTAGTATTTTCCTAGCGGGTCGCCACGAGCAGTACTTC. It codes for CASSIFLAGRHEQYF.

The V gene is TRBV11-3, the J gene TRBJ1-3; 7 bases fit TRBD1. Germline lookup yields CDR1 SGHNT and CDR2 YENEEA. Trimming cost V 5 bases and J 3 bases; bases outside gene matches: 4. The CDR3 consists of 14 residues. CDR3 bases: TGTGCCAGCAGCGCAGGGGGTGATGGAAACACCATATATTTT. Amino acid sequence: CASSAGGDGNTIYF.

V usage is TRBV7-6 and J usage is TRBJ2-1; tentatively, D is TRBD2 (7 bases). Trimming stripped 1 base from V and 5 bases from J, with 18 bases between. The CDR3 consists of 17 residues. Germline values: CDR1 SGHVS, CDR2 FNYEAQ. The CDR3 loop reads CASSLEWRGPKDNEQFF. CDR3 nucleotides: TGTGCCAGCAGCTTAGAGTGGCGGGGGCCCAAAGACAATGAGCAGTTCTTC.

This chain uses TRBV6-5 with TRBJ1-4, with D perhaps matching TRBD1 (5 bases). The CDR3 extends over 14 amino acids. From germline, CDR1 is MNHEY and CDR2 SVGAGI. The V end was cut by 6 bases, the J end by 3 bases, with 11 bases between. DNA for the CDR3: TGTGCCAGCAGCACCCCCAGGGCTAATGAAAAACTGTTTTTT. Its translation: CASSTPRANEKLFF.

The V and J genes are TRBV28 and TRBJ2-1; 8 positions agree with TRBD1. J gave up 4 bases and V 6 bases, and 8 bases lay outside the gene matches. The V gene's germline CDR1 is MDHEN and CDR2 SYDVKM. The CDR3 loop spans 15 amino acids. CDR3 sequence reads: CASRLSGGGYNEQFF. The CDR3 bases are TGTGCCAGCAGGCTCTCAGGGGGCGGGTACAATGAGCAGTTCTTC.

The V and J genes are TRBV6-5 and TRBJ1-6; 9 bases are a match to TRBD1. The germline CDR1 and CDR2 sequences are MNHEY and SVGAGI. Germline trimming cut 2 bases from V and 7 bases from J; bases unmatched to any gene: 0. This CDR3 has 14 amino acids. Here the CDR3 DNA reads TGTGCCAGCAGTTACGGACAGGGGAATTCACCCCTCCACTTT. Protein: CASSYGQGNSPLHF.

CDR3 loop: CASSPPWGPTNEKLFF. Written as DNA, the CDR3 is TGTGCCAGCAGCCCTCCTTGGGGGCCTACTAATGAAAAACTGTTTTTT. The chain has TRBV7-3 and TRBJ1-4; D might be TRBD1 (6 bases). This CDR3 is built from 16 residues. Trimming removed 5 bases from V and 2 bases from J, with 15 bases in between. Germline V gives CDR1 SGHTA, CDR2 FQGTGA.

Of note for this clone: One junction end does not reproduce the germline sequence, and a read error may be involved. CDR3 DNA: TGTGCCAGCAGCCAGGGGCAAAACCGGGACTTC. It yields the protein CASSQGQNRDF. The gene calls are TRBV7-8 and TRBJ2-5, with D possibly being TRBD1 (6 bases). CDR3 length: 11 residues. Germline V gene sequence: CDR1 SGHVS, CDR2 FQNEAQ.

V gene TRBV7-6 combines with J gene TRBJ2-1, with 10 bases fitting TRBD2. CDR1 SGHVS and CDR2 FNYEAQ come from the germline V gene. The CDR3 loop spans 15 amino acids. V dropped 3 bases and J dropped 8; count of bases not matched to a gene: 7. Written as DNA, the CDR3 is TGTGCCAGCAGCTTCCGTTCTAGCGGGAGCTATGAGCAGTTCTTC. It encodes CASSFRSSGSYEQFF.